Below, 22 T cell receptor beta chains from the same sample are listed, as sequenced in a study of cytomegalovirus exposure and HLA in healthy donors. The study ran its PCR with 60 Vbeta and 13 Jbeta primers. TCRdb's table, derived via immunoSEQ multiplex PCR, lists solely in-frame clones and lacks some. The table has 150,000 to 200,000 clones, 75% to 80% seen once. Sequenced: PBMCs. Receptors originate from a woman between 50 and 59 years old in good health and CMV-seropositive.

The rearrangement links TRBV9 to TRBJ2-1; D unclear. Germline V gene data show CDR1 as SGDLS and CDR2 as YYNGEE. The CDR3 consists of 13 residues. Trimming stripped 0 bases from V and 6 bases from J, with 7 bases between. The CDR3 sequence is CASSVGQFNEQFF. In DNA form, the CDR3 reads TGTGCCAGCAGCGTAGGACAATTCAATGAGCAGTTCTTC.

The V gene is TRBV9, the J gene TRBJ2-1; D might be TRBD2 (5 bases). CDR1 SGDLS and CDR2 YYNGEE come from the germline V gene. V was trimmed by 3 bases and J by 5 bases, leaving 9 bases between them. The CDR3 length is 13 residues. CDR3 residues: CASSERRDNEQFF. The CDR3, as DNA: TGTGCCAGCAGCGAGCGGAGAGACAATGAGCAGTTCTTC.

The chain employs TRBV6-6 and TRBJ2-7; 8 bases match TRBD1. CDR1 MNHNY and CDR2 SVGAGI come from the germline V gene (reference sequence). J was trimmed by 5 bases and V by 11 bases; bases with no gene match: 8. The CDR3 length is 12 residues. This chain's CDR3 is CAVGQGNHEQYF. The CDR3 coding sequence is TGTGCCGTCGGACAGGGCAACCACGAGCAGTACTTC.

This chain uses TRBV6-5 with TRBJ2-3; the D gene is possibly TRBD1 (5 bases). V lost 0 bases and J 8 bases, leaving 12 bases between the germline ends. CDR3 length: 14 amino acids. Per germline, CDR1 MNHEY and CDR2 SVGAGI. CDR3 in amino acids: CASSYSFDSTTQYF. The DNA for the CDR3 is TGTGCCAGCAGTTACTCCTTCGACAGTACTACGCAGTATTTT.

The sample holds one count of this clone. The rearrangement uses TRBV28 and TRBJ1-4; D might be TRBD1 (5 bases). The CDR3 runs 14 residues. Germline CDR1 MDHEN, CDR2 SYDVKM. Trimming removed 3 bases from V and 4 bases from J, with 9 bases in between. In nucleotides, the CDR3 is TGTGCCAGCAGTTTTTCTGACAGTAATGAAAAACTGTTTTTT. This sequence encodes CASSFSDSNEKLFF.

The genes are TRBV5-4 and TRBJ2-2; D perhaps matches TRBD1 (6 bases). The CDR3 runs 14 residues. Deletions cut 3 bases from V and 5 bases from J, with 11 bases between. Germline V CDR1 and CDR2: SGHNT, YYREEE (reference sequence). The CDR3 sequence: CASSWNRETGELFF. The CDR3 DNA reads as TGTGCCAGCAGCTGGAACAGGGAAACCGGGGAGCTGTTTTTT.

This clone was detected a few times. J is TRBJ1-3 and V is TRBV7-2; tentative D call: TRBD1 (5 bases). The ends were cut back, 5 bases at V and 1 base at J, with 12 bases in the middle. Germline CDR1 is SGHTA and CDR2 is FQGNSA. CDR3 length equals 15 residues. This CDR3 is CASSDWAGSGNTIYF. CDR3 DNA sequence: TGTGCCAGCAGCGACTGGGCAGGGTCTGGAAACACCATATATTTT. Full variable domain (remainder filled in from reference TRBV7-2 and TRBJ1-3): GAGVSQSPSNKVTEKGKDVELRCDPISGHTALYWYRQSLGQGLEFLIYFQGNSAPDKSGLPSDRFSAERTGGSVSTLTIQRTQQEDSAVYLCASSDWAGSGNTIYFGEGSWLTVV.

The rearrangement uses TRBV7-2 and TRBJ1-2, with D possibly TRBD1 on 5 matching bases. V was shortened by 4 bases and J by 4 bases, with 13 bases between the two germline ends. The length of the CDR3 is 14 residues. Germline loops: CDR1 SGHTA, CDR2 FQGNSA. For the CDR3, the DNA is TGTGCCAGCAGCTCAGTTGACAGACTCTATGGCTACACCTTC. It is translated as CASSSVDRLYGYTF.

V is TRBV7-6 and J is TRBJ1-2, with D maybe TRBD1 (6 bases). Germline CDR1 reads SGHVS; CDR2 reads FNYEAQ. CDR3 length: 15 residues. V was pared by 1 base and J by 8 bases, with 17 bases between. In DNA, the CDR3 is TGTGCCAGCAGCTTAGATAGGGGCCCCCAGGGGGGCTACACCTTC. Translation gives CASSLDRGPQGGYTF.

Only a few counts were recorded for this clone. The chain joins TRBV4-3 to TRBJ2-2; TRBD2 matches at 12 bases. CDR3 length: 18 amino acids. Germline loops: CDR1 LGHNA, CDR2 YSLEER. V was pared by 0 bases and J by 7 bases, with 9 bases of the junction left unmatched. The CDR3 reads CASSQDPRLAGAGGELFF. The CDR3 nucleotides read TGCGCCAGCAGCCAAGACCCCCGACTAGCGGGGGCGGGCGGGGAGCTGTTTTTT.

The genes are TRBV2 and TRBJ1-2; D call uncertain. CDR1 and CDR2 from the germline V gene are SNHLY and FYNNEI. This CDR3 is built from 12 residues. The V gene lost 5 bases and the J gene lost 5 bases, with 9 bases spanning the gap. The CDR3, as DNA: TGTGCCAGCAGTCCCAACGGTTATGGCTACACCTTC. Its protein is CASSPNGYGYTF.

The chain is built from TRBV7-2 and TRBJ1-6; no clear D. Germline CDR1 and CDR2: SGHTA and FQGNSA. This CDR3 region has 15 residues. V lost 4 bases, J lost 0 bases, and 7 bases lay in between. For the CDR3, the DNA is TGTGCCAGCAGCTACGGGAGCTCCTATAATTCACCCCTCCACTTT. Translated: CASSYGSSYNSPLHF.

In nucleotides, the CDR3 is TGTGCCAGCAAAACCGGACAGGCGAACACTGAAGCTTTCTTT. It specifies CASKTGQANTEAFF. The rearrangement links TRBV6-5 to TRBJ1-1; 7 bases are a match to TRBD1. The CDR3 is made up of 14 amino acids. CDR1 is MNHEY, CDR2 SVGAGI, per germline. V dropped 7 bases and J dropped 1; count of bases not matched to a gene: 6.

There are a few counts of this clone. The chain links TRBV7-8 to TRBJ2-7; 7 positions agree with TRBD1. CDR1 and CDR2 (germline): SGHVS, FQNEAQ. CDR3 size: 14 residues. V trimming: 1 base; J trimming: 7 bases; junction bases outside the gene matches: 7. CDR3 nucleotide sequence: TGTGCCAGCAGCTTAGGTTCAGGGGGAAGGGAGCAGTACTTC. It is translated as CASSLGSGGREQYF.

This clone was observed a handful of times. This rearrangement joins TRBV4-3 to TRBJ1-1; D remains ambiguous. Germline V gene lookup returns CDR1 LGHNA and CDR2 YSLEER. The CDR3 consists of 15 residues. Trimming left V 1 base short and J 4 bases short, with 13 bases between. CDR3 loop: CASSQVLGPFTEAFF. CDR3 nucleotide sequence: TGCGCCAGCAGCCAAGTATTGGGCCCCTTCACTGAAGCTTTCTTT.

The chain has TRBV7-9 and TRBJ1-1; 12 nucleotides match TRBD1. V lost 3 bases to trimming and J lost 1 base; unmatched junction nucleotides: 3. In germline, CDR1 is SEHNR, CDR2 FQNEAQ (reference sequence). The CDR3 is 16 residues long. The CDR3 here is CASSLGQGARNTEAFF. The DNA of the CDR3 is TGTGCCAGCAGCTTGGGACAGGGGGCACGGAACACTGAAGCTTTCTTT.

This chain uses TRBV29-1 with TRBJ2-3; 12 nucleotides match TRBD2. This CDR3 region has 15 residues. Germline CDR1 reads SQVTM; CDR2 reads ANQGSEA. V was pared by 5 bases and J by 2 bases, with 5 bases of the junction left unmatched. CDR3: CSVTGLAGPTDTQYF. CDR3 in DNA: TGCAGCGTTACTGGACTAGCGGGGCCCACAGATACGCAGTATTTT.

The chain recombines TRBV7-2 with TRBJ2-7, with D possibly matching TRBD1 (6 bases). Trimming pared 4 bases from V and 12 bases from J, leaving 16 bases between. The CDR3 is 12 amino acids. Germline CDR1 is SGHTA and CDR2 is FQGNSA. CDR3: CASSYGTRVGYF. In nucleotides, the CDR3 is TGTGCCAGCAGCTACGGGACACGGGTGGGGTACTTC.

This clone came up a few times. This rearrangement joins TRBV18 to TRBJ1-2; 7 bases agree with TRBD1. The CDR3 length is 14 residues. The germline V gene encodes CDR1 KGHSH and CDR2 LQKENI. The J segment lost 0 bases and the V segment lost 3 bases, leaving 1 base of the junction unmatched. The CDR3 sequence: CASSPGTANYGYTF. The DNA for the CDR3 is TGTGCCAGCTCACCTGGGACAGCTAACTATGGCTACACCTTC. The full variable domain, rest sourced from reference TRBV18 and TRBJ1-2, is NAGVMQNPRHLVRRRGQEARLRCSPMKGHSHVYWYRQLPEEGLKFMVYLQKENIIDESGMPKERFSAEFPKEGPSILRIQQVVRGDSAAYFCASSPGTANYGYTFGSGTRLTVV.

The chain couples TRBV7-2 to TRBJ1-4; tentative D call: TRBD1 (5 bases). This CDR3 spans 17 amino acids. V gave up 10 bases and J gave up 2 bases, with 23 bases separating them. Germline V gene sequence: CDR1 SGHTA, CDR2 FQGNSA. The CDR3 protein is CATRRGERSSTNEKLFF. In nucleotides, the CDR3 is TGTGCCACCCGGCGGGGGGAAAGGAGCTCTACTAATGAAAAACTGTTTTTT.

This chain joins TRBV19 and TRBJ1-4; D call uncertain. CDR1 is LNHDA, CDR2 SQIVND, per germline (reference sequence). With 3 bases removed from V and 7 bases from J, the gap between germline ends came to 12 bases. The CDR3 spans 14 residues. The CDR3 protein is CASSIGARSEKLFF. CDR3 DNA: TGTGCCAGTAGTATCGGAGCGAGAAGTGAAAAACTGTTTTTT.

The chain couples TRBV30 to TRBJ1-2; 12 bases line up with TRBD1. V lost 3 bases and J lost 8; bases outside the gene matches: 7. This CDR3 contains 14 residues. Germline CDR1 reads GTSNPN; CDR2 reads SVGIG (reference sequence). The DNA of the CDR3 is TGTGCCTGGAGCGGGACAGGGGGCGCGGGCGGCTACACCTTC. This encodes CAWSGTGGAGGYTF.